This TCR beta chain was sequenced during a study of liver allograft versus peripheral blood T cells. Study at large: Repertoires from peripheral blood of liver transplant recipients were compared with those inside their transplanted livers.

The germline V gene encodes CDR1 MDHEN and CDR2 SYDVKM. Trimming pared 3 bases from V and 0 bases from J, leaving 9 bases between. The CDR3 is made up of 15 amino acids. TCRdb passed the reads through MiXCR, listing each CDR3 protein once. This table holds 9,700 or so distinct CDR3 sequences, approximately 26% found once. This clonotype is categorized as medium-sized. The chain joins TRBV28 to TRBJ1-3; D uncertain. This receptor was obtained from a human patient who had a liver transplant. Certain T cells may be donor cells from the graft. The DNA for the CDR3 is TGTGCCAGCAGTTTTCCGCAGGTCTCTGGAAACACCATATATTTT. It codes for CASSFPQVSGNTIYF.